Listed below are T cell receptor beta chains from one sample, sequenced in a study of blood T cells in healthy people across ages. TCRdb analysed the 5' RACE reads with MiXCR anew, one entry per CDR3 protein. This table holds about a million distinct CDR3 sequences, more than 30% found once. Sequences were obtained from blood. The receptors here all came from a man younger than 35 in good health. The CDR3 runs from the conserved cysteine through the conserved F or W. Fields, in order: D gene, clone size, J gene, V gene, CDR3 DNA, CDR3 protein. D genes are given only for firm matches. Part of the rows lack a size; the others show once, few, many or a class for expanded clones.

d_call: TRBD1; clone_size: .; j_call: TRBJ1-4; v_call: TRBV6-1; cdr3_nt: TGTGCCAGCAGCGGGACAGGGGTTTCGATGGATGAAAAACTGTTTTTT; cdr3_aa: CASSGTGVSMDEKLFF
d_call: .; clone_size: few; j_call: TRBJ1-2; v_call: TRBV5-5; cdr3_nt: TGTGCCAGCAGCTTGGAATGGCAGTCGGATGGCTACACCTTC; cdr3_aa: CASSLEWQSDGYTF
d_call: .; clone_size: .; j_call: TRBJ1-4; v_call: TRBV6-6; cdr3_nt: TGTGCCAGCAGTTACCCCGGTGGGGGTCGGGAAAAACTGTTTTTT; cdr3_aa: CASSYPGGGREKLFF
d_call: .; clone_size: few; j_call: TRBJ1-1; v_call: TRBV6-5; cdr3_nt: TGTGCCAGCAGTTACGGGGCAGCCGCTGAAGCTTTCTTT; cdr3_aa: CASSYGAAAEAFF
d_call: .; clone_size: .; j_call: TRBJ2-3; v_call: TRBV6-5; cdr3_nt: TGTGCCAGCAGTTACTCGGGTTCCCGGGACGGGCCCATGTATACGCAGTATTTT; cdr3_aa: CASSYSGSRDGPMYTQYF
d_call: TRBD2; clone_size: .; j_call: TRBJ2-1; v_call: TRBV4-3; cdr3_nt: TGCGCCAGCAGCCAAGCCGGGGGAGGGACGTACAATGAGCAGTTCTTC; cdr3_aa: CASSQAGGGTYNEQFF
d_call: TRBD2; clone_size: few; j_call: TRBJ2-1; v_call: TRBV7-2; cdr3_nt: TGTGCCAGCAGCTTAGAGGGGACTAGCGTGATATACAGCTCCTACAATGAGCAGTTCTTC; cdr3_aa: CASSLEGTSVIYSSYNEQFF
d_call: .; clone_size: few; j_call: TRBJ2-5; v_call: TRBV10-3; cdr3_nt: TGTGCCATCGCCCGGGACAAGCAACAAGAGACCCAGTACTTC; cdr3_aa: CAIARDKQQETQYF
d_call: TRBD1; clone_size: .; j_call: TRBJ2-3; v_call: TRBV5-5; cdr3_nt: TGTGCCAGCAGCTGGAGGACAGGGGGGTTCGATGATACGCAGTATTTT; cdr3_aa: CASSWRTGGFDDTQYF
d_call: .; clone_size: .; j_call: TRBJ1-4; v_call: TRBV10-3; cdr3_nt: TGTGCCATCAGTGCCTCTGGGTCGGATGAAAAACTGTTTTTT; cdr3_aa: CAISASGSDEKLFF
d_call: TRBD1; clone_size: .; j_call: TRBJ1-1; v_call: TRBV24-1; cdr3_nt: TGTGCCGTAGCCAGACAGGGTGGCACTGAAGCTTTCTTT; cdr3_aa: CAVARQGGTEAFF
d_call: .; clone_size: .; j_call: TRBJ1-1; v_call: TRBV2; cdr3_nt: TGTGCCAGCAGTTTTAGCTCCGTCGGGACTGAAGCTTTCTTT; cdr3_aa: CASSFSSVGTEAFF
d_call: TRBD1; clone_size: .; j_call: TRBJ1-2; v_call: TRBV12-3/TRBV12-4; cdr3_nt: TGTGCCAGCAGTCCCGAGGGACAGGGGGCTAACTATGGCTACACCTTC; cdr3_aa: CASSPEGQGANYGYTF
d_call: .; clone_size: few; j_call: TRBJ2-1; v_call: TRBV29-1; cdr3_nt: TGCAGCGTCCTACACCGGAACAATGAGCAGTTCTTC; cdr3_aa: CSVLHRNNEQFF
d_call: .; clone_size: few; j_call: TRBJ2-3; v_call: TRBV9; cdr3_nt: TGTGCCAGCAGCGTAGCTTGGTCGCTAGCTCCCACAGATACGCAGTATTTT; cdr3_aa: CASSVAWSLAPTDTQYF
d_call: .; clone_size: .; j_call: TRBJ2-5; v_call: TRBV5-1; cdr3_nt: TGCGCCAGCAGCGCTCCAGGGGTACAGGAGCAGTACTTC; cdr3_aa: CASSAPGVQEQYF
d_call: .; clone_size: few; j_call: TRBJ1-2; v_call: TRBV30; cdr3_nt: TGTGCCTGGAGATGGGGCAACTATGGCTACACCTTC; cdr3_aa: CAWRWGNYGYTF
d_call: TRBD1; clone_size: few; j_call: TRBJ2-7; v_call: TRBV20-1; cdr3_nt: TGCAGTGCTAGACCCCGGGACAGTACCTACGAGCAGTACTTC; cdr3_aa: CSARPRDSTYEQYF
d_call: .; clone_size: .; j_call: TRBJ2-3; v_call: TRBV20-1; cdr3_nt: TGCAGTGCTAGAGGGGCAGGTACGCAGTATTTT; cdr3_aa: CSARGAGTQYF
d_call: .; clone_size: few; j_call: TRBJ1-4; v_call: TRBV9; cdr3_nt: TGTGCCAGCAGCGTAGAGGCCCAGAATGAAAAACTGTTTTTT; cdr3_aa: CASSVEAQNEKLFF
d_call: .; clone_size: .; j_call: TRBJ2-1; v_call: TRBV4-3; cdr3_nt: TGCGCCAGCAGCCAAGTCCAGGATGAGCAGTTCTTC; cdr3_aa: CASSQVQDEQFF
d_call: .; clone_size: few; j_call: TRBJ1-6; v_call: TRBV11-2; cdr3_nt: TGTGCCAGCAGCTTCACCCAGGAAAGTTCACCCCTCCACTTT; cdr3_aa: CASSFTQESSPLHF
d_call: TRBD1; clone_size: once; j_call: TRBJ2-2; v_call: TRBV25-1; cdr3_nt: TGTGCCAGCAGAACAGGGGGTGGCGGGGAGCTGTTTTTT; cdr3_aa: CASRTGGGGELFF
d_call: .; clone_size: .; j_call: TRBJ2-2; v_call: TRBV29-1; cdr3_nt: TGCAGCGTTGAGACGCGCCCGAACACCGGGGAGCTGTTTTTT; cdr3_aa: CSVETRPNTGELFF
d_call: .; clone_size: many; j_call: TRBJ1-5; v_call: TRBV10-3; cdr3_nt: TGTGCCATCAGTGACGGGGGGGATAACAATCAGCCCCAGCATTTT; cdr3_aa: CAISDGGDNNQPQHF
d_call: .; clone_size: .; j_call: TRBJ1-6; v_call: TRBV6-1; cdr3_nt: TGTGCCAGCAGTGAACATTATAATTCACCCCTCCACTTT; cdr3_aa: CASSEHYNSPLHF
d_call: .; clone_size: .; j_call: TRBJ2-5; v_call: TRBV3-1; cdr3_nt: TGTGCCAGCAGCCAAGCTACAGGGAATGATGAGACCCAGTACTTC; cdr3_aa: CASSQATGNDETQYF
d_call: .; clone_size: .; j_call: TRBJ1-4; v_call: TRBV4-2; cdr3_nt: TGTGCCAGCAGCCAAGCCGGGACATTGGATGAAAAACTGTTTTTT; cdr3_aa: CASSQAGTLDEKLFF
d_call: TRBD1; clone_size: once; j_call: TRBJ2-2; v_call: TRBV5-1; cdr3_nt: TGCGCCAGCAGCTTGAGGTTTGCCGGGACAGACACCGGGGAGCTGTTTTTT; cdr3_aa: CASSLRFAGTDTGELFF
d_call: .; clone_size: .; j_call: TRBJ1-5; v_call: TRBV12-3/TRBV12-4; cdr3_nt: TGTGCCATCAGTTTGAGGGGCGATAGCAATCAGCCCCAGCATTTT; cdr3_aa: CAISLRGDSNQPQHF
d_call: TRBD1; clone_size: few; j_call: TRBJ2-1; v_call: TRBV10-3; cdr3_nt: TGTGCCATCAAGGAGGACAGGTCACTTTACAATGAGCAGTTCTTC; cdr3_aa: CAIKEDRSLYNEQFF
d_call: .; clone_size: once; j_call: TRBJ1-2; v_call: TRBV20-1; cdr3_nt: TGCAGTGCTAGCCTTGGAGGTAGCCATCAGAGTGGCTACACCTTC; cdr3_aa: CSASLGGSHQSGYTF
d_call: .; clone_size: .; j_call: TRBJ2-3; v_call: TRBV7-9; cdr3_nt: TGTGCCAGCGTATTAAACACAGATACGCAGTATTTT; cdr3_aa: CASVLNTDTQYF
d_call: .; clone_size: .; j_call: TRBJ2-4; v_call: TRBV15; cdr3_nt: TGTGCCACCAGCAGAGATAAGGGCCCTGGGATCAATCAGTACTTC; cdr3_aa: CATSRDKGPGINQYF
d_call: .; clone_size: few; j_call: TRBJ2-5; v_call: TRBV6-2/TRBV6-3; cdr3_nt: TGTGCCAGCAGTTACGGAAGGGAGGAAGAGACCCAGTACTTC; cdr3_aa: CASSYGREEETQYF
d_call: .; clone_size: few; j_call: TRBJ1-2; v_call: TRBV30; cdr3_nt: TGTGCCTGGAGTGAGGGCTACACCTTC; cdr3_aa: CAWSEGYTF
d_call: .; clone_size: many; j_call: TRBJ1-2; v_call: TRBV20-1; cdr3_nt: TGCAGTGCCAGGGCCATCCACGGCTACACCTTC; cdr3_aa: CSARAIHGYTF
d_call: .; clone_size: .; j_call: TRBJ2-2; v_call: TRBV6-1; cdr3_nt: TGTGCCAGCAGTGAACAGCCGAACACCGGGGAGCTGTTTTTT; cdr3_aa: CASSEQPNTGELFF
d_call: TRBD2; clone_size: .; j_call: TRBJ2-1; v_call: TRBV20-1; cdr3_nt: TGCAGGGGGGAGGGGCGCAGCTCCTACAATGAGCAGTTCTTC; cdr3_aa: CRGEGRSSYNEQFF
d_call: .; clone_size: few; j_call: TRBJ2-2; v_call: TRBV5-1; cdr3_nt: TGCGCCAGCAGCCCAACATGGGGGACCGGGGAGCTGTTTTTT; cdr3_aa: CASSPTWGTGELFF
d_call: .; clone_size: .; j_call: TRBJ2-6; v_call: TRBV4-3; cdr3_nt: TGCACCAGCAGCCAAGATTCGAGCTCTGGGGCCAACGTCCTGACTTTC; cdr3_aa: CTSSQDSSSGANVLTF
d_call: .; clone_size: .; j_call: TRBJ2-3; v_call: TRBV9; cdr3_nt: TGTGCCAGCAGCGTAGGGCGCGCGGACACAGATACGCAGTATTTT; cdr3_aa: CASSVGRADTDTQYF
d_call: TRBD1; clone_size: .; j_call: TRBJ1-6; v_call: TRBV20-1; cdr3_nt: TGCAGTGCTTCCCTGGGACAGGGTAATTCACCCCTCCACTTT; cdr3_aa: CSASLGQGNSPLHF
d_call: .; clone_size: .; j_call: TRBJ1-6; v_call: TRBV27; cdr3_nt: TGTGCCAGCAGGCTTGGGACAACTAACCTACTCCACTTT; cdr3_aa: CASRLGTTNLLHF
d_call: .; clone_size: .; j_call: TRBJ2-4; v_call: TRBV14; cdr3_nt: TGTGCCAGCAGCCAAGATCCCAATAGCAGGGGGTACTTC; cdr3_aa: CASSQDPNSRGYF
d_call: .; clone_size: .; j_call: TRBJ1-1; v_call: TRBV7-2; cdr3_nt: TGTGCCAGCAGTGAAAGGGCAGGGGTGACTGAAGCTTTCTTT; cdr3_aa: CASSERAGVTEAFF
d_call: .; clone_size: few; j_call: TRBJ2-3; v_call: TRBV9; cdr3_nt: TGTGCCAGCAGCGTAAGTTTCACAGATACGCAGTATTTT; cdr3_aa: CASSVSFTDTQYF
d_call: .; clone_size: many; j_call: TRBJ2-1; v_call: TRBV4-1; cdr3_nt: TGCGCCAGCAGCCCAATAAATTCGGGGCCCTACAATGAGCAGTTCTTC; cdr3_aa: CASSPINSGPYNEQFF
d_call: .; clone_size: .; j_call: TRBJ2-5; v_call: TRBV12-3/TRBV12-4; cdr3_nt: TGTGCCAGCAAAATAGGGGCGGCGGGGAGCTCCTACAATGAGCAGTACTTC; cdr3_aa: CASKIGAAGSSYNEQYF
d_call: .; clone_size: .; j_call: TRBJ2-2; v_call: TRBV5-1; cdr3_nt: TGCGCCAGCAGGGACGCGCCCGGAACCGGGGAGCTGTTTTTT; cdr3_aa: CASRDAPGTGELFF
d_call: .; clone_size: .; j_call: TRBJ1-1; v_call: TRBV5-1; cdr3_nt: TGCGGTCGATTGGGCACTGAAGCTTTCTTT; cdr3_aa: CGRLGTEAFF
d_call: .; clone_size: .; j_call: TRBJ2-2; v_call: TRBV6-5; cdr3_nt: TGTGCCAGCAGACGGACAGTGGACACCGGGGAGCTGTTTTTT; cdr3_aa: CASRRTVDTGELFF
d_call: .; clone_size: .; j_call: TRBJ2-2; v_call: TRBV5-6; cdr3_nt: TGTGCCAGCAGCATCGGGGCAGGTCGTTACACCGGGGAGCTGTTTTTT; cdr3_aa: CASSIGAGRYTGELFF
d_call: TRBD1; clone_size: few; j_call: TRBJ2-4; v_call: TRBV2; cdr3_nt: TGTGCCAGCAGTTCCGGGACAGGATCCATTCAGTACTTC; cdr3_aa: CASSSGTGSIQYF
d_call: .; clone_size: few; j_call: TRBJ1-4; v_call: TRBV7-2; cdr3_nt: TGTGCCAGCAGCTCCACCGGGGGAGTAGTTGAAAAACTGTTTTTT; cdr3_aa: CASSSTGGVVEKLFF
d_call: .; clone_size: .; j_call: TRBJ1-2; v_call: TRBV6-1; cdr3_nt: TGTGCCAGCAGTGAACAGGGCGTGGGGATAAACTATGGCTACACCTTC; cdr3_aa: CASSEQGVGINYGYTF